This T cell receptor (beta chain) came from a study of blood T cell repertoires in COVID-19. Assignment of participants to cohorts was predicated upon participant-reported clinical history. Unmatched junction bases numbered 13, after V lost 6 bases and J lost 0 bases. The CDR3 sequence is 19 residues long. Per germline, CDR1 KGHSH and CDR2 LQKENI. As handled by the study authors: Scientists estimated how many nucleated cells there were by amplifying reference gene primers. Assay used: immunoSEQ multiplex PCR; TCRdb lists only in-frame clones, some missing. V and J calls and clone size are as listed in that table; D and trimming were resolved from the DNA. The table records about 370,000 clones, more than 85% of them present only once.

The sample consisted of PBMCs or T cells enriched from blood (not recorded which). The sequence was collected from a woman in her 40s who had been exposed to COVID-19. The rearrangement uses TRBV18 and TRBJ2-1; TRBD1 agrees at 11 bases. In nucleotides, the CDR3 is TGTGCCAGCTCGCAGGGACAGGGGGGGACCCCGAGCTCCTACAATGAGCAGTTCTTC. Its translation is CASSQGQGGTPSSYNEQFF.